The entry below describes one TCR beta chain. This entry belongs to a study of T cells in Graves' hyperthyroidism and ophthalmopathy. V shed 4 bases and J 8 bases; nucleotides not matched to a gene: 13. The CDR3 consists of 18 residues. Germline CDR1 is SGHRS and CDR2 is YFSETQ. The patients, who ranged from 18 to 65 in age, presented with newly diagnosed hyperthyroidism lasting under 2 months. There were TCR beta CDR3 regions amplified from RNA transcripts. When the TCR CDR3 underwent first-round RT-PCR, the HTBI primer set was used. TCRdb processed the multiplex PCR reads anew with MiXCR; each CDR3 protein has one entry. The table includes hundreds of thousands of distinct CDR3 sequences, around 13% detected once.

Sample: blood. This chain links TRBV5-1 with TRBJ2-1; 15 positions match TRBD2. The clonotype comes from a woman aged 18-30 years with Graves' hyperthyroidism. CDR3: CASSPNPGTSGRSDEQFF. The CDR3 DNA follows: TGCGCCAGCAGCCCAAACCCTGGGACTAGCGGGAGGTCTGATGAGCAGTTCTTC. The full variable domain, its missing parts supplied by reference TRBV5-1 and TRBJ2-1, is KAGVTQTPRYLIKTRGQQVTLSCSPISGHRSVSWYQQTPGQGLQFLFEYFSETQRNKGNFPGRFSGRQFSNSRSEMNVSTLELGDSALYLCASSPNPGTSGRSDEQFFGPGTRLTVL.